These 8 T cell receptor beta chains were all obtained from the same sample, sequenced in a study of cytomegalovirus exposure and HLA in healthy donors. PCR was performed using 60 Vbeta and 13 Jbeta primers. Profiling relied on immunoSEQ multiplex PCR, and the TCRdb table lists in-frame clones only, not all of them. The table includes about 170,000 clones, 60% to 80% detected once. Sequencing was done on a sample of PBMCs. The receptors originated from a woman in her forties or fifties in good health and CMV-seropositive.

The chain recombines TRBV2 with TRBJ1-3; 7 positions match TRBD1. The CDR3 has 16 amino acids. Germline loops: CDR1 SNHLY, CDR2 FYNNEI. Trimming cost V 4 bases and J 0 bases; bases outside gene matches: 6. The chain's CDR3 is CASSVGQTSSGNTIYF. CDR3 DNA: TGTGCCAGCAGTGTGGGACAGACGAGCTCTGGAAACACCATATATTTT.

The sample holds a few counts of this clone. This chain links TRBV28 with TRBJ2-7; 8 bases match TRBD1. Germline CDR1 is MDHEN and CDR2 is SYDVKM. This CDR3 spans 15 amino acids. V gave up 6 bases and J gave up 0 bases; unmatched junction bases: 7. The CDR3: CASREGQVGSYEQYF. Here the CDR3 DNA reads TGTGCCAGCAGAGAGGGACAGGTCGGCTCCTACGAGCAGTACTTC.

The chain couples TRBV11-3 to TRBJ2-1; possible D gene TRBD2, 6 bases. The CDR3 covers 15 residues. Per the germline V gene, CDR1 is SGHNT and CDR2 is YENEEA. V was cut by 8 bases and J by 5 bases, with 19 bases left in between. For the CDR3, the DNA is TGTGCCAGCGCCGACGGGCTAGCGATCAACAATGAGCAGTTCTTC. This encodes CASADGLAINNEQFF.

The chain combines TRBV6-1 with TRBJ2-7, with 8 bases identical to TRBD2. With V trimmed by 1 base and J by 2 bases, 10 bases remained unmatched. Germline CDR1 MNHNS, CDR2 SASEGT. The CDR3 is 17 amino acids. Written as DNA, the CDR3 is TGTGCCAGCAGTGAAGTGGGTAGCGGGACTTTTCCCTACGAGCAGTACTTC. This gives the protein CASSEVGSGTFPYEQYF.

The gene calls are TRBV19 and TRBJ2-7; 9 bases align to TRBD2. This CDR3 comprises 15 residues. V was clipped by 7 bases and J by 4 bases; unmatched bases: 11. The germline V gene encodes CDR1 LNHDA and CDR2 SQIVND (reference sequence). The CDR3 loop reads CASKPAGGRVYEQYF. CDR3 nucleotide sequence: TGTGCCAGTAAACCTGCGGGGGGGCGCGTTTACGAGCAGTACTTC.

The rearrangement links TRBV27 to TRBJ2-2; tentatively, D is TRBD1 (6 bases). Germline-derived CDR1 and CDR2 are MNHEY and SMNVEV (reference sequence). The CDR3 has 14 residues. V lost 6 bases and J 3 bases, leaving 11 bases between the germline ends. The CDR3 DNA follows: TGTGCCAGCAGGATAACAGGGTACACCGGGGAGCTGTTTTTT. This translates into CASRITGYTGELFF.

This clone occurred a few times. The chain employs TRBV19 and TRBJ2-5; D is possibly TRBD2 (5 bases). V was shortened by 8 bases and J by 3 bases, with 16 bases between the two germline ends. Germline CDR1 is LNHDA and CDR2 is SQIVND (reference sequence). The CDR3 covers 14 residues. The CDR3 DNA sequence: TGTGCCAGTGCGAGGGCTAGCTTTGAAGAGACCCAGTACTTC. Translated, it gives CASARASFEETQYF.

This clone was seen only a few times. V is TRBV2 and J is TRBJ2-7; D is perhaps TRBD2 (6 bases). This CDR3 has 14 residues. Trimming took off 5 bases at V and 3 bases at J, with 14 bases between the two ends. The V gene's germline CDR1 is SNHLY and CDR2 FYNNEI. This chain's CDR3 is CASSLDGGIYEQYF. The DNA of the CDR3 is TGTGCCAGCAGTTTAGACGGAGGGATCTACGAGCAGTACTTC. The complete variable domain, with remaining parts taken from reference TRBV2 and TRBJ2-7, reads EPEVTQTPSHQVTQMGQEVILRCVPISNHLYFYWYRQILGQKVEFLVSFYNNEISEKSEIFDDQFSVERPDGSNFTLKIRSTKLEDSAMYFCASSLDGGIYEQYFGPGTRLTVT.